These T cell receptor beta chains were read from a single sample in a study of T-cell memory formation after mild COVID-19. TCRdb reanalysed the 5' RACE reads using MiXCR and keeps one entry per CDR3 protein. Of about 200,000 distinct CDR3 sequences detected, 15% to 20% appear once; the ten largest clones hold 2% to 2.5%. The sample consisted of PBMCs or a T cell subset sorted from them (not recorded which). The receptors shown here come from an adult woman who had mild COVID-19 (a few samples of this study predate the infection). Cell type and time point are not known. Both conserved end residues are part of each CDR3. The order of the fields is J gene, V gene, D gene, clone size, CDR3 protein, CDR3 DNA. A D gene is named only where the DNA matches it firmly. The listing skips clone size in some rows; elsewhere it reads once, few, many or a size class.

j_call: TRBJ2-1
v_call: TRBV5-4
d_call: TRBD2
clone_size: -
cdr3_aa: CASSSGTSGTYNEQFF
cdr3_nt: TGTGCCAGCAGCTCCGGGACTAGCGGGACTTACAATGAGCAGTTCTTC

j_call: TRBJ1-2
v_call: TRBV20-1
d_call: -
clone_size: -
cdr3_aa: CSASPQDGLYGYTF
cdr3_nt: TGCAGTGCTAGTCCCCAGGACGGCCTCTATGGCTACACCTTC

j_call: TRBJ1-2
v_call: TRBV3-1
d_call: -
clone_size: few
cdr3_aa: CASSQDSFYGYTF
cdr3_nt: TGTGCCAGCAGCCAAGACAGTTTTTATGGCTACACCTTC

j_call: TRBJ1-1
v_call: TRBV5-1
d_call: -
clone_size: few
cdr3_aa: CASSLAGLEAFF
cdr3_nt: TGCGCCAGCAGCTTGGCAGGGCTTGAAGCTTTCTTT

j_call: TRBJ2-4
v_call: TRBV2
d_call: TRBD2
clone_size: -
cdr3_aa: CASREGLAGGLAKNIQYF
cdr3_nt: TGTGCCAGCAGGGAGGGACTAGCGGGGGGACTAGCCAAAAACATTCAGTACTTC

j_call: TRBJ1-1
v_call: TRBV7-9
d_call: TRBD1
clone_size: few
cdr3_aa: CASSRADRLNTEAFF
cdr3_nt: TGTGCCAGCAGCCGAGCGGACAGGCTGAACACTGAAGCTTTCTTT

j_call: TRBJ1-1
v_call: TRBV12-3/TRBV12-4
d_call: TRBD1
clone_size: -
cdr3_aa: CASNPGQGNTEAFF
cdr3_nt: TGTGCCAGCAACCCGGGACAGGGAAACACTGAAGCTTTCTTT

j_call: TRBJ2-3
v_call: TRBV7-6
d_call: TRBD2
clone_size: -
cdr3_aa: CASSLTSGGLTDTQYF
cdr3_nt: TGTGCCAGCAGCTTGACTAGCGGGGGGCTAACAGATACGCAGTATTTT

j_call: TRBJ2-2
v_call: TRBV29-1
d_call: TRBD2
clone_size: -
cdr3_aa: CSVGAAGGPVTGELFF
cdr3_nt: TGCAGCGTTGGGGCAGCGGGGGGGCCAGTCACCGGGGAGCTGTTTTTT

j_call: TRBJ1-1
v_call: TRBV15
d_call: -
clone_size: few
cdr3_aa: CATSGWTLNTEAFF
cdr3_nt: TGTGCCACCAGCGGATGGACGCTGAACACTGAAGCTTTCTTT

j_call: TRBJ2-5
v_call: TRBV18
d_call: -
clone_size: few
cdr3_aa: CASSQGLQETQYF
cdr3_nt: TGTGCCAGCTCACAGGGGCTCCAAGAGACCCAGTACTTC

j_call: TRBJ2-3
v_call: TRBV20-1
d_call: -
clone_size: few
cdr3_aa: CSARSTDTQYF
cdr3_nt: TGCAGTGCTAGGAGCACAGATACGCAGTATTTT

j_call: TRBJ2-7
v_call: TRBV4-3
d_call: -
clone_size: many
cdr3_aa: CASSQGLGYEQYF
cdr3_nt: TGCGCCAGCAGCCAAGGCCTAGGCTACGAGCAGTACTTC

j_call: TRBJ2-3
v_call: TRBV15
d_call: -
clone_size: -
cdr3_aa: CATSRLTSPAGPDTQYF
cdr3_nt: TGTGCCACCAGCAGACTAACCTCGCCCGCAGGGCCAGATACGCAGTATTTT

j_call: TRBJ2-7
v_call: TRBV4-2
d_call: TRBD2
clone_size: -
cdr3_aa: CASSQVLASGGYEQYF
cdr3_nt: TGTGCCAGCAGCCAAGTTCTGGCTAGCGGGGGCTACGAGCAGTACTTC

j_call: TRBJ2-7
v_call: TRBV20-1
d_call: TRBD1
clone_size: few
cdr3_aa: CSARDRGFWDRGPYF
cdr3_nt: TGCAGTGCTAGAGATCGGGGGTTCTGGGACAGGGGGCCGTACTTC

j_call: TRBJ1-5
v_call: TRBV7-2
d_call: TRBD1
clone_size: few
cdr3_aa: CASSSGQGAFQPQHF
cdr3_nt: TGTGCCAGCAGCTCGGGACAGGGGGCATTCCAGCCCCAGCATTTT

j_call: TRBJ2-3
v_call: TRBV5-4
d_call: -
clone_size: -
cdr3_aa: CASGPRLQGHRDTQYF
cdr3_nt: TGTGCCAGCGGCCCCCGTCTACAGGGTCACCGGGATACGCAGTATTTT

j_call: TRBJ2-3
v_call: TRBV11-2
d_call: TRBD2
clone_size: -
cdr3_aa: CASSLGLASGGARTDTQYF
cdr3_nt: TGTGCCAGCAGCCTGGGGTTAGCTAGCGGGGGGGCCAGGACAGATACGCAGTATTTT

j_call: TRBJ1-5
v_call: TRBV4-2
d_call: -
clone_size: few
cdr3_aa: CASSQDVAMGGDKHF
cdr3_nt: TGTGCCAGCAGCCAAGATGTGGCCATGGGCGGGGACAAGCATTTT

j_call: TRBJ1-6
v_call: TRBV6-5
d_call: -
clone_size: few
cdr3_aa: CASSYSVVSYNSPLHF
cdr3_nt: TGTGCCAGCAGTTACTCGGTGGTCTCCTATAATTCACCCCTCCACTTT

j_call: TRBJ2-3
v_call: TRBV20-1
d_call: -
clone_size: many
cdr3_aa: CSATILSTDTQYF
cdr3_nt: TGCAGTGCTACGATACTGAGCACAGATACGCAGTATTTT

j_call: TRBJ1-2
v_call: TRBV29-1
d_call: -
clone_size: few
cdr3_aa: CSVVVSQGAYGYTF
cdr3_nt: TGCAGCGTTGTGGTCTCCCAAGGGGCCTATGGCTACACCTTC

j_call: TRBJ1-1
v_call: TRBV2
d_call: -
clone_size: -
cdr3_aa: CASRVLGGGNTEAFF
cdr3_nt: TGTGCCAGCAGAGTCCTAGGGGGGGGGAACACTGAAGCTTTCTTT

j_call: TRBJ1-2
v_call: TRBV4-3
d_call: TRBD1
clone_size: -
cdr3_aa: CASSQDLTGDPYGYTF
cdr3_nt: TGCGCCAGCAGCCAAGATCTAACAGGGGACCCTTATGGCTACACCTTC

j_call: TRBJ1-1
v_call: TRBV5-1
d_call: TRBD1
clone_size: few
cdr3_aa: CASSARQGPNTEAFF
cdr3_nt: TGCGCCAGCAGCGCGCGACAGGGGCCGAACACTGAAGCTTTCTTT

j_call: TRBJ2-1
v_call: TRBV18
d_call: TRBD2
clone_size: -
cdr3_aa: CASSIAGWDNEQFF
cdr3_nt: TGTGCCAGCTCTATAGCGGGATGGGACAATGAGCAGTTCTTC

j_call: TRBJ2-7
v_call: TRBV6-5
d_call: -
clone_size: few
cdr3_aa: CASSPHVEGGYEQYF
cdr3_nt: TGTGCCAGCAGTCCCCACGTAGAGGGAGGCTACGAGCAGTACTTC

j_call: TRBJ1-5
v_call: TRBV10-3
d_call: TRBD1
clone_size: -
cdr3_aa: CASRNRGDQPQHF
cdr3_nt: TGTGCCTCCCGGAACAGGGGGGATCAGCCCCAGCATTTT

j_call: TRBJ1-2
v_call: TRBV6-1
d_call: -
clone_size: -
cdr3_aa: CASRQTPLGNYGYTF
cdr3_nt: TGTGCCAGCAGACAGACACCACTGGGGAACTATGGCTACACCTTC

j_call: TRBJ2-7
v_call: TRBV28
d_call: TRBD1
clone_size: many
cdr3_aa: CASSLLQGASEQYF
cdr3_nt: TGTGCCAGCAGTCTACTTCAGGGGGCGAGCGAGCAGTACTTC

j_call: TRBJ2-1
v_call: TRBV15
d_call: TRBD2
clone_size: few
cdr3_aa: CATRAGGYNEQFF
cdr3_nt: TGTGCCACACGAGCGGGGGGGTACAATGAGCAGTTCTTC

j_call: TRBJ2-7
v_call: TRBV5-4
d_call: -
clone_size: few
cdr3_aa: CASSYRGQSSYEQYF
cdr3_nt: TGTGCCAGCAGCTACCGCGGACAGAGCTCCTACGAGCAGTACTTC

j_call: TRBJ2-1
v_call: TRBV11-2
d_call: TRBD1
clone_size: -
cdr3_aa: CASSSGDRVKNEQFF
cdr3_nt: TGTGCCAGCAGCTCCGGGGACAGGGTCAAAAATGAGCAGTTCTTC

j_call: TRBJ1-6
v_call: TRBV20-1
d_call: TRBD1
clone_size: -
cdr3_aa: CSARAGQGNSPLHF
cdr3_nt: TGCAGTGCTAGAGCAGGACAGGGGAACTCACCCCTCCACTTT

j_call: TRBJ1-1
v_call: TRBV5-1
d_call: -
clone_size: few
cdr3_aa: CASSPIHRNTEAFF
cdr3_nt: TGCGCCAGCAGCCCCATTCACAGGAACACTGAAGCTTTCTTT

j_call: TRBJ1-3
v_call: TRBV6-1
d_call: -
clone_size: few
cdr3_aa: CASSEAGRLSGNTIYF
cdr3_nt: TGTGCCAGCAGTGAAGCGGGGAGACTCTCTGGAAACACCATATATTTT

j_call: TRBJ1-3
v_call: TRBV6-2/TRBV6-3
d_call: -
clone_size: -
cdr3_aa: CASRASGGNTIYF
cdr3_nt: TGTGCCAGCAGAGCCTCGGGTGGAAACACCATATATTTT

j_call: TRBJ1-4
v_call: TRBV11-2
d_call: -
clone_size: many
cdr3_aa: CASSSVLSGLSEKLFF
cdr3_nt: TGTGCCAGCAGCTCCGTTTTATCGGGGCTGAGCGAAAAACTGTTTTTT

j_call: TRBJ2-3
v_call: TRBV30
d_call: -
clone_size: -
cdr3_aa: CAWDRRPDTQYF
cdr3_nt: TGTGCCTGGGACCGGAGGCCAGATACGCAGTATTTT

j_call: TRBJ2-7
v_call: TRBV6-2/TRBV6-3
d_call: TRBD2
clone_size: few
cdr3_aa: CASSRTSGEQYF
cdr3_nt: TGTGCCAGCAGTCGGACTAGCGGAGAGCAGTACTTC

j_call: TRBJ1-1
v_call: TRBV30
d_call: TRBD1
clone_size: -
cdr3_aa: CAWSAKGDSRNTEAFF
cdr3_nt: TGTGCCTGGAGTGCGAAGGGGGACAGCAGAAACACTGAAGCTTTCTTT

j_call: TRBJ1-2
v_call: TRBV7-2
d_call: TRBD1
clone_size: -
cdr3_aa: CASSWDRDSRGYTF
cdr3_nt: TGTGCCAGCAGCTGGGACAGGGACAGTCGGGGCTACACCTTC

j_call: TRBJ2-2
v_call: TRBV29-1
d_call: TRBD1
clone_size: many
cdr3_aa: CSGGQGVAGELFF
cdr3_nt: TGCAGCGGTGGACAGGGGGTCGCCGGGGAGCTGTTTTTT

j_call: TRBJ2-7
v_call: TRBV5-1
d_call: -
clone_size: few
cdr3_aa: CASSYNKQEQYF
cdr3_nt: TGCGCCAGCAGCTACAACAAACAGGAGCAGTACTTC